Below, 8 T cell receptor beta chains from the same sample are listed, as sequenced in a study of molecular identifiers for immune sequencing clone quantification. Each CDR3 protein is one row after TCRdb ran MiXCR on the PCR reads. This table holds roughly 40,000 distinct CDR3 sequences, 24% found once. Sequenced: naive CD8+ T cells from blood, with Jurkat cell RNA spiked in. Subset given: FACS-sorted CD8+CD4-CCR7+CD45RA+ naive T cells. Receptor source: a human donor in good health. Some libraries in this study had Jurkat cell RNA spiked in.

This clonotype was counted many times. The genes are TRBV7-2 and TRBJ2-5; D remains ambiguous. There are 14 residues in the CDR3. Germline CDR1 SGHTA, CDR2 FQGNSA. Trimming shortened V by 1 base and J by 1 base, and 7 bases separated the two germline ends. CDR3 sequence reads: CASSLGVSQETQYF. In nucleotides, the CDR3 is TGTGCCAGCAGCTTAGGGGTCAGCCAAGAGACCCAGTACTTC. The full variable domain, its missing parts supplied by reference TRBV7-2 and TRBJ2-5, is GAGVSQSPSNKVTEKGKDVELRCDPISGHTALYWYRQSLGQGLEFLIYFQGNSAPDKSGLPSDRFSAERTGGSVSTLTIQRTQQEDSAVYLCASSLGVSQETQYFGPGTRLLVL.

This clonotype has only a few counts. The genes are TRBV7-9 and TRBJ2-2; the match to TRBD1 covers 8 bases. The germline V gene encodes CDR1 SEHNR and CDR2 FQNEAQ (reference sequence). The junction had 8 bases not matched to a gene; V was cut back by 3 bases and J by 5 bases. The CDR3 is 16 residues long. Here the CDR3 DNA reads TGTGCCAGCAGCTTCCCAGGGGGCGCCGTGACCGGGGAGCTGTTTTTT. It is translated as CASSFPGGAVTGELFF.

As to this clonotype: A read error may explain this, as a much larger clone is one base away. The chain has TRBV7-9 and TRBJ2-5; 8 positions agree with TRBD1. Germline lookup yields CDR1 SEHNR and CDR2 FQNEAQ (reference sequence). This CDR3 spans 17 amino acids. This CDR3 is CASSFHTTGVPQEPQYF. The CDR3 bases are TGTGCCAGCAGCTTTCACACGACAGGGGTCCCTCAAGAGCCCCAGTACTTC.

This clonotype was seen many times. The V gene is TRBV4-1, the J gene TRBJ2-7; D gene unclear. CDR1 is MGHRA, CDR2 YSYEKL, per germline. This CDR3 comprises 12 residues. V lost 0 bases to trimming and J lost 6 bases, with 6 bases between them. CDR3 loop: CASSQDGPEQYF. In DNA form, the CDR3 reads TGCGCCAGCAGCCAAGACGGTCCCGAGCAGTACTTC.

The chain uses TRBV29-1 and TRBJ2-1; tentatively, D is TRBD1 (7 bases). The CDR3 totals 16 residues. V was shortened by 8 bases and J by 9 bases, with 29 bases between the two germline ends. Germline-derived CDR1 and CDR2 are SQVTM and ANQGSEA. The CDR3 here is CSSSGEQGRLIREQFF. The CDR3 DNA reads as TGCAGCTCTTCGGGGGAACAGGGGAGATTAATACGTGAGCAGTTCTTC.

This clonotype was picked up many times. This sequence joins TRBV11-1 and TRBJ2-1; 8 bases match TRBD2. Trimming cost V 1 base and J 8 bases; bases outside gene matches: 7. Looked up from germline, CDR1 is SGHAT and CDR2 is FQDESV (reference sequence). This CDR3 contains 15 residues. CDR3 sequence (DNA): TGTGCCAGCAGCTTAGTTGCGGGAGGTATGGATGAGCAGTTCTTC. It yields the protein CASSLVAGGMDEQFF.

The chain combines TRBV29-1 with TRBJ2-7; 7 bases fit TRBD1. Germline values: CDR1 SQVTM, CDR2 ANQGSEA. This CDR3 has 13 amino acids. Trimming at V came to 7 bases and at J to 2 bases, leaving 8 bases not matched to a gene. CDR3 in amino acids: CSALTGITYEQYF. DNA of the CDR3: TGCAGCGCCCTGACAGGGATAACCTACGAGCAGTACTTC.

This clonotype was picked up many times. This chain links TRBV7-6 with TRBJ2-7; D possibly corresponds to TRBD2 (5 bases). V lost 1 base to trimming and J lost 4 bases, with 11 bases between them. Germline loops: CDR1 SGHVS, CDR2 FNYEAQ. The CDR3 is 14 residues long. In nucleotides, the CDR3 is TGTGCCAGCAGCTTAGGCTCCGGGGTGTACGAGCAGTACTTC. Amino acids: CASSLGSGVYEQYF.